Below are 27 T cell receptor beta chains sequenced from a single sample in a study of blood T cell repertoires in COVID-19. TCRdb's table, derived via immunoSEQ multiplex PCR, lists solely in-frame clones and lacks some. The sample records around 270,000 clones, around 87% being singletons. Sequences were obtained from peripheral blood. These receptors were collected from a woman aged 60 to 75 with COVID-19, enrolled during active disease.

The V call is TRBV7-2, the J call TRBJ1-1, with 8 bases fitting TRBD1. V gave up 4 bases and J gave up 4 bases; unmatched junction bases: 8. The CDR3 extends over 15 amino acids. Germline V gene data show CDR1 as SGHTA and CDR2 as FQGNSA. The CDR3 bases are TGTGCCAGCAGCTCCCCGGGACAGGTGATCACTGAAGCTTTCTTT. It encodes CASSSPGQVITEAFF.

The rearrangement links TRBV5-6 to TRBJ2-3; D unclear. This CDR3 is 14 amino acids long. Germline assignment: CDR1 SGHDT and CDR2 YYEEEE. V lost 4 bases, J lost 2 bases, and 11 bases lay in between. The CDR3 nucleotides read TGTGCCAGCAGCGTCTACGGGTTCACAGATACGCAGTATTTT. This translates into CASSVYGFTDTQYF. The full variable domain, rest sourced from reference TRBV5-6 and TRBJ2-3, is DAGVTQSPTHLIKTRGQQVTLRCSPKSGHDTVSWYQQALGQGPQFIFQYYEEEERQRGNFPDRFSGHQFPNYSSELNVNALLLGDSALYLCASSVYGFTDTQYFGPGTRLTVL.

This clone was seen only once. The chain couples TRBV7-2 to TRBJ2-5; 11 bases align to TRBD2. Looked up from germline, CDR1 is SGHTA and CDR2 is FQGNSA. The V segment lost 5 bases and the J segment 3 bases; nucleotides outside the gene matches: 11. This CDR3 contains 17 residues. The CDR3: CASSRDAGTSGKETQYF. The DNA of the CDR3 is TGTGCCAGCAGCCGGGACGCCGGGACTAGCGGAAAAGAGACCCAGTACTTC.

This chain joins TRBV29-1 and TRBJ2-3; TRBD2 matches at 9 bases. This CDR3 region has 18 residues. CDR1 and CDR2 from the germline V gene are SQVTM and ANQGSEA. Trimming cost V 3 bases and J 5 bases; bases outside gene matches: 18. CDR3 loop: CSVEYRGRASAAIDTQYF. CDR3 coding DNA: TGCAGCGTTGAGTACCGCGGGAGGGCCTCGGCCGCGATAGATACGCAGTATTTT.

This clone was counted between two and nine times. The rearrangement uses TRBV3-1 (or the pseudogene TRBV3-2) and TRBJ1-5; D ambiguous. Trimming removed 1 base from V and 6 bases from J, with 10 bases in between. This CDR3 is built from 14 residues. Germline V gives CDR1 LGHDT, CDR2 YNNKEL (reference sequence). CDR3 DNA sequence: TGTGCCAGCAGCCAAGTGCGGGCAGGTCAGCCCCAGCATTTT. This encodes CASSQVRAGQPQHF.

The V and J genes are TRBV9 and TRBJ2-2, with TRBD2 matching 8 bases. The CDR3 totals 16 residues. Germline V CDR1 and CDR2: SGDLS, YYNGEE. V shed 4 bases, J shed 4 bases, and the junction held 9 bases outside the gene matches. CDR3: CASSPAWAGGTGELFF. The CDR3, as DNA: TGTGCCAGCAGCCCTGCCTGGGCGGGGGGCACCGGGGAGCTGTTTTTT.

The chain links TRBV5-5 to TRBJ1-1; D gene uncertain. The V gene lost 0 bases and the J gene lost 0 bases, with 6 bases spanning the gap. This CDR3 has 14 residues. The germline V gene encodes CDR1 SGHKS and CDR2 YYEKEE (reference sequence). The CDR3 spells CASSLGQMNTEAFF. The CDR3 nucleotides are TGTGCCAGCAGCTTGGGGCAGATGAACACTGAAGCTTTCTTT.

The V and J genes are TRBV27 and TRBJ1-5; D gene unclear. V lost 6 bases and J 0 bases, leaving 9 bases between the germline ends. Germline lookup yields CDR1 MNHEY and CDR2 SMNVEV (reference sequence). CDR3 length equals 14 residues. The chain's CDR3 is CASSRNRSNQPQHF. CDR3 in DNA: TGTGCCAGCAGCAGGAATCGTAGCAATCAGCCCCAGCATTTT.

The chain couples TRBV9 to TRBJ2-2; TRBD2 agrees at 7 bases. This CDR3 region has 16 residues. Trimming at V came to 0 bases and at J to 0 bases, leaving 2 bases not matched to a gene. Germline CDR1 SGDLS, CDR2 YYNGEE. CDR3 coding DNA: TGTGCCAGCAGCGTAGGGGGAGGGTCGAACACCGGGGAGCTGTTTTTT. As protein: CASSVGGGSNTGELFF.

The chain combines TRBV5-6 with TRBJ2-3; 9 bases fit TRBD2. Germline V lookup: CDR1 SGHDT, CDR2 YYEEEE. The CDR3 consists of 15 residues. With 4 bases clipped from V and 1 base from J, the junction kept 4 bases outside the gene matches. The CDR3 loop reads CASSLRTSGTDTQYF. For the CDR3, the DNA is TGTGCCAGCAGCCTCCGGACTAGCGGCACAGATACGCAGTATTTT.

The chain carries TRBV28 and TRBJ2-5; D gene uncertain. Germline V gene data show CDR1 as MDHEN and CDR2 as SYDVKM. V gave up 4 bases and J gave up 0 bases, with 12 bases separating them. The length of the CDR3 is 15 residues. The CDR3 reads CASSSSGGYQETQYF. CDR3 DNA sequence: TGTGCCAGCAGTTCCTCGGGTGGGTACCAAGAGACCCAGTACTTC.

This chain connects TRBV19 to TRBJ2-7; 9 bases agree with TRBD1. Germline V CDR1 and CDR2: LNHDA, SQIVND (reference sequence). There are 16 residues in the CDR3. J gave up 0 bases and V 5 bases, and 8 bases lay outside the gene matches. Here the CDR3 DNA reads TGTGCCAGTAGTCCGGGGACAGGGCAAAGCTCCTACGAGCAGTACTTC. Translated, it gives CASSPGTGQSSYEQYF. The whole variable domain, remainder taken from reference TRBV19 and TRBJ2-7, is DGGITQSPKYLFRKEGQNVTLSCEQNLNHDAMYWYRQDPGQGLRLIYYSQIVNDFQKGDIAEGYSVSREKKESFPLTVTSAQKNPTAFYLCASSPGTGQSSYEQYFGPGTRLTVT.

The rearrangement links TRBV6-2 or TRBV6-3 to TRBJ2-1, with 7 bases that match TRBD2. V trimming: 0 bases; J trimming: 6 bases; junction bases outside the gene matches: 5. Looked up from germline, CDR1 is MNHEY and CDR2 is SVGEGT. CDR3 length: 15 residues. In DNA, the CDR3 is TGTGCCAGCAGTTACTCGGCTAGCGGATTCAATGAGCAGTTCTTC. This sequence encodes CASSYSASGFNEQFF.

The DNA for the CDR3 is TGTGCCAGCAGGGCGCGACAGGGCTCGTCCTACGAGCAGTACTTC. Translating it yields CASRARQGSSYEQYF. The V gene is TRBV6-5, the J gene TRBJ2-7; 7 bases agree with TRBD1. Germline trimming cut 6 bases from V and 1 base from J; bases unmatched to any gene: 9. From germline, CDR1 is MNHEY and CDR2 SVGAGI. This CDR3 region has 15 residues.

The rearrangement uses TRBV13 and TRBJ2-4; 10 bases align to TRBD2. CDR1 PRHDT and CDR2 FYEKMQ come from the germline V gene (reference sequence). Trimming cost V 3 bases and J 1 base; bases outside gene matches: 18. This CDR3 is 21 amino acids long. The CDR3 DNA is TGTGCCAGCAGCTTTCGGGTCGGGGCTAGCGGGAGACAGGTGGCCAAAAACATTCAGTACTTC. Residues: CASSFRVGASGRQVAKNIQYF.

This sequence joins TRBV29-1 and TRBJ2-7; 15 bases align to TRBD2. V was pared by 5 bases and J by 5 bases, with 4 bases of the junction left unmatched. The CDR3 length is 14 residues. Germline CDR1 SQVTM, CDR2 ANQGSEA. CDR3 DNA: TGCAGCGTTAGGACTAGCGGGAGGGGAAACGAGCAGTACTTC. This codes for CSVRTSGRGNEQYF.

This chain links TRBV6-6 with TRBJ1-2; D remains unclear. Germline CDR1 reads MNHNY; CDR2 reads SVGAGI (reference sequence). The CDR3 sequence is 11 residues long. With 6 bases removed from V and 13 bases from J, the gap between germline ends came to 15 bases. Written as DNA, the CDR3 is TGTGCCAGCAGCCGCGAGGGCGAGTTCACCTTC. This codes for CASSREGEFTF.

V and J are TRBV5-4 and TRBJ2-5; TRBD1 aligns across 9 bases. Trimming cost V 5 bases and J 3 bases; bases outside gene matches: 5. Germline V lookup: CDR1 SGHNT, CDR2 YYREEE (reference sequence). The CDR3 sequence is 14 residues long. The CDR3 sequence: CASRRRDREETQYF. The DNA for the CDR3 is TGTGCCAGCAGGCGCCGGGACAGGGAAGAGACCCAGTACTTC.

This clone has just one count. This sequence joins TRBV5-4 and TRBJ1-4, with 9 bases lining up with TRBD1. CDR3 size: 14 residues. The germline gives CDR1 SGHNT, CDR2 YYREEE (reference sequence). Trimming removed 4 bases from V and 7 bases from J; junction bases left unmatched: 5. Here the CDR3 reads CASSLGQGGEKLFF. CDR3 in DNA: TGTGCCAGCAGCCTGGGACAGGGCGGTGAAAAACTGTTTTTT.

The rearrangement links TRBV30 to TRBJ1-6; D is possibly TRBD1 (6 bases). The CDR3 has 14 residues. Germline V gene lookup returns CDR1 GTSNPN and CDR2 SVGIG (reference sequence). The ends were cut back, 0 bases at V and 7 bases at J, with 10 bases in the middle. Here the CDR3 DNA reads TGTGCCTGGAGTGTAGGACAGCTCAATTCACCCCTCCACTTT. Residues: CAWSVGQLNSPLHF.

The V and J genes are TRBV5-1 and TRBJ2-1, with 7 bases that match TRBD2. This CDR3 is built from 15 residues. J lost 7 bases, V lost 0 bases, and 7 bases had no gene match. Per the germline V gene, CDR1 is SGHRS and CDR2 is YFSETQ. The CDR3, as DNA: TGCGCCAGCAGCTTGGAGGCGGGAGCGAAAAATGAGCAGTTCTTC. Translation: CASSLEAGAKNEQFF.

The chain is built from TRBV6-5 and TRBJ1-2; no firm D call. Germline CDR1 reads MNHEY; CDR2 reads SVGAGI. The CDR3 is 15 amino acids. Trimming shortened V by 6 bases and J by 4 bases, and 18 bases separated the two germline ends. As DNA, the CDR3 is TGTGCCAGCAGACCGACTGCTGGTTCTCCCTATGGCTACACCTTC. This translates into CASRPTAGSPYGYTF.

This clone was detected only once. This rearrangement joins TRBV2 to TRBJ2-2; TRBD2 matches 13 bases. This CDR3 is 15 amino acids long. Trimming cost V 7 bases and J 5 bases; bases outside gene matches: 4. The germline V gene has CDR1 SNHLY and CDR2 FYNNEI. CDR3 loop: CASTGTSGTTGELFF. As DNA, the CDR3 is TGTGCCAGCACCGGGACTAGCGGGACTACCGGGGAGCTGTTTTTT.

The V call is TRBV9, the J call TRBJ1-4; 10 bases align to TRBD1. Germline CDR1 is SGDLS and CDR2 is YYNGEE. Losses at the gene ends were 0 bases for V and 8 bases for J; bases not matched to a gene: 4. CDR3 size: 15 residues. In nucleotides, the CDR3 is TGTGCCAGCAGCGTAGCGGACAGGGGGAGCGAAAAACTGTTTTTT. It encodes CASSVADRGSEKLFF. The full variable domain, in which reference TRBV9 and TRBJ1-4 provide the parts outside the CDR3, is DSGVTQTPKHLITATGQRVTLRCSPRSGDLSVYWYQQSLDQGLQFLIQYYNGEERAKGNILERFSAQQFPDLHSELNLSSLELGDSALYFCASSVADRGSEKLFFGSGTQLSVL.

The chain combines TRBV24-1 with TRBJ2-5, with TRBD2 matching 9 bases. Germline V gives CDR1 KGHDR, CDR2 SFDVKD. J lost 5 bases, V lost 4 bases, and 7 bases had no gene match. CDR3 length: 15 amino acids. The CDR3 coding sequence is TGTGCCACCAGTGACCCCGGGACTAGCAAGGAGACCCAGTACTTC. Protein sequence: CATSDPGTSKETQYF.

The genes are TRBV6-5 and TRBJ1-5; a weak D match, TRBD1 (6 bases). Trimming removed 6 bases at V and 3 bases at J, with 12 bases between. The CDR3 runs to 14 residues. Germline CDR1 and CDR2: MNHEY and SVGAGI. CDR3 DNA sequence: TGTGCCAGCAGACAGGGTGGGTTCAATCAGCCCCAGCATTTT. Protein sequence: CASRQGGFNQPQHF.

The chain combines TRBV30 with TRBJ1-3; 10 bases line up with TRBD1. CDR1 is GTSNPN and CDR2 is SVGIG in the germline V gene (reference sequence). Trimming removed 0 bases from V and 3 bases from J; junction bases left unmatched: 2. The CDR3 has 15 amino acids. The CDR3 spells CAWSVGQGVGNTIYF. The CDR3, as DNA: TGTGCCTGGAGTGTCGGACAGGGGGTTGGAAACACCATATATTTT.